The clone carrying this TCR beta chain was recorded a few times. What it recognizes is unknown. Sorted naive CD8 T cells, roughly 19,000 to 1,100,000, were sequenced from 10%, 30% or 50% RNA. In the sort, naive CD8 T cells were defined as CD8+CD4-CCR7+CD45RA+. This specimen comes from a study of molecular identifiers for immune sequencing clone quantification. At the level of the study: Four of five splits of RNA from about 20,000 or 100,000 naive CD8 cells were sequenced in replicates. General observations from the study: Jurkat TCR RNA spiked in from one cell reportedly remained identifiable amid about a million naive cells.

In TCRdb, the PCR reads were re-called with MiXCR into one record per CDR3 protein. The sample has more than 550,000 distinct CDR3 sequences, over 25% seen once. CDR3 length: 15 residues. CDR1 is LGHNA, CDR2 YSLEER, per germline. Trimming at V came to 2 bases and at J to 2 bases, leaving 4 bases not matched to a gene. Sequencing was performed on naive CD8+ T cells from blood, with Jurkat cell RNA spiked in. Subset reported: FACS-sorted CD8+CD4-CCR7+CD45RA+ naive T cells. The TCR comes from a human donor in good health. Some libraries in this study had Jurkat cell RNA spiked in. The genes are TRBV4-3 and TRBJ2-3, with 7 bases lining up with TRBD1. CDR3 nucleotides: TGCGCCAGCAGCCAAATGACAGGGCCCACAGATACGCAGTATTTT. It is translated as CASSQMTGPTDTQYF.